This TCR beta chain was retrieved from a study of OX40 agonist ivuxolimab in advanced cancers. This CDR3 is 15 amino acids long. Germline trimming cut 2 bases from V and 5 bases from J; bases unmatched to any gene: 5. Germline V gene sequence: CDR1 MNHEY, CDR2 SVGAGI. Method: immunoSEQ multiplex PCR; TCRdb's copy keeps in-frame clones and lacks some. The data show roughly 34,000 clones, around 74% seen once. The sample was CD4+ or CD8+ T cells sorted from blood, taken in a trial of the OX40 agonist ivuxolimab. This receptor was obtained from an adult with an advanced solid tumor such as melanoma, head and neck, liver or kidney cancer. The V call is TRBV6-5, the J call TRBJ2-5, with TRBD1 matching over 10 bases. The CDR3 bases are TGTGCCAGCAGTTACGGGACAGGGGTTTTGGAGACCCAGTACTTC. Translation: CASSYGTGVLETQYF.